This T cell receptor beta chain originates from a study of cytomegalovirus exposure and HLA in healthy donors. Study-level points and caveats: In a later analysis, HLA-associated TCR beta chains were more clonally expanded than equally common others. The study recorded around 160 TCR beta chains that were cytomegalovirus-associated. Rare TCR sequences predominated, though certain public TCRs were found in many donors. Using a false discovery rate of 0.05, a later analysis showed that 15,000 to 20,000 TCR beta sequences were associated with HLA alleles.

The CDR3 sequence is 15 residues long. Germline CDR1 is MNHNS and CDR2 is SASEGT. 13 Jbeta primers and 60 Vbeta primers were used for the PCR. TCRdb keeps only in-frame clones here, not all; method: immunoSEQ multiplex PCR. Here the sample spans approximately 78,000 clones, 60% to 75% being singletons. Concerning this clone itself: Antigen specificity is unknown. One end of the junction varies from germline; a read error may be responsible. Other DNA sequences in this specimen translate into the identical CDR3.

This receptor was obtained from a middle-aged man in good health and CMV-seropositive. The sample comprised PBMCs. V and J are TRBV6-1 and TRBJ1-6; tentatively, D is TRBD1 (5 bases). The CDR3 sequence is CASSEQGGYNSPLHF. The CDR3 bases are TGTGCCAGCAGTGAACAGGGAGGGTATAATTCCCCCCTCCACTTT.